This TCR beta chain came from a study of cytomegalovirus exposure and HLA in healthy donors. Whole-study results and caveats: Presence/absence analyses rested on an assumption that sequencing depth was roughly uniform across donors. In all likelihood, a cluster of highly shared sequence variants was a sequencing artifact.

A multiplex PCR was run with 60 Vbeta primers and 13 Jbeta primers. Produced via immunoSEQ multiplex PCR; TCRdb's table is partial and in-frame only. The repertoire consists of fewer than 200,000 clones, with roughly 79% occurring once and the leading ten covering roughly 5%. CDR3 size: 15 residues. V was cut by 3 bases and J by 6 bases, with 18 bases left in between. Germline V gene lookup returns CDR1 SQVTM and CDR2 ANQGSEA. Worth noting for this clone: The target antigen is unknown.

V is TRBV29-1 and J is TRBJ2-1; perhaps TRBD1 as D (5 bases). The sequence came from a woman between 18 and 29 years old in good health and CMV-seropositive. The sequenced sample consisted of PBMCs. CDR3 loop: CSVDEPYRPRNEQFF. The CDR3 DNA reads TGCAGCGTTGACGAACCCTACAGGCCTCGCAATGAGCAGTTCTTC.